Below, 27 T cell receptor beta chains from the same sample are listed, as sequenced in a study of shared clonotypes between healthy human individuals. Using immunoSEQ multiplex PCR, the repertoire was profiled, and TCRdb retains in-frame clones only, with some absent. This table has over a million clones, 70% to 80% appearing once. The source material was memory CD4+ T cells sorted from blood. Subset described: CD45RA-negative fraction. The receptor source for this set is a man younger than 30 in good health.

A few counts support this clone. The V call is TRBV2, the J call TRBJ2-5; a weak D match, TRBD2 (6 bases). The CDR3 loop spans 13 amino acids. Germline-derived CDR1 and CDR2 are SNHLY and FYNNEI. V was trimmed by 8 bases and J by 5 bases, leaving 15 bases between them. For the CDR3, the DNA is TGTGCCAGCGGTCTGGGGGGTGGTGAGACCCAGTACTTC. Translated: CASGLGGGETQYF.

This clone was recorded a few times. V gene TRBV6-5 combines with J gene TRBJ1-1, with a weak D call TRBD1 (5 bases). Germline CDR1 and CDR2: MNHEY and SVGAGI. The germline V and J ends were trimmed by 5 bases and 4 bases, with 11 bases remaining between them. The CDR3 consists of 13 residues. CDR3 in DNA: TGTGCCAGCAGTAGGTCAGGGACCACTGAAGCTTTCTTT. This encodes CASSRSGTTEAFF.

Comments on this clone: A much larger clone sits a single nucleotide away, making a read error possible. This chain joins TRBV5-1 and TRBJ1-5; D is undetermined. CDR1 is SGHRS, CDR2 YFSETQ, per germline. CDR3 length: 12 residues. The CDR3 DNA follows: TGCGCCAACAGCTTGGAGGATCAGCCCCAGCATTTT. Its protein is CANSLEDQPQHF.

The V gene is TRBV19, the J gene TRBJ1-1, with a tentative D call TRBD1 (5 bases). Germline V lookup: CDR1 LNHDA, CDR2 SQIVND (reference sequence). V lost 7 bases to trimming and J lost 8 bases, with 14 bases between them. The CDR3 has 12 residues. The chain's CDR3 is CASKGDGQEAFF. DNA for the CDR3: TGTGCCAGTAAAGGGGACGGCCAAGAAGCTTTCTTT.

The chain uses TRBV5-6 and TRBJ2-7; possible D gene TRBD1, 7 bases. V was shortened by 4 bases and J by 1 base, with 18 bases between the two germline ends. This CDR3 comprises 16 residues. The germline V gene has CDR1 SGHDT and CDR2 YYEEEE. Written as DNA, the CDR3 is TGTGCCAGCAGCCAAGGACCCAGGGGGGTTTCCTACGAGCAGTACTTC. It encodes CASSQGPRGVSYEQYF.

The chain uses TRBV6-6 and TRBJ2-3; unclear D gene. The CDR3 is 12 residues long. Between the trimmed V and J ends, which lost 6 bases and 6 bases, there was a span of 10 bases. CDR1 is MNHNY and CDR2 is SVGAGI in the germline V gene (reference sequence). The CDR3 DNA reads TGTGCCAGCAGGGATTTGGGGGATACGCAGTATTTT. Amino acid sequence: CASRDLGDTQYF.

This clone has more than one count but fewer than ten. The chain uses TRBV4-1 and TRBJ2-7, with 7 bases that match TRBD1. Germline loops: CDR1 MGHRA, CDR2 YSYEKL. The CDR3 extends over 15 amino acids. V dropped 4 bases and J dropped 3; count of bases not matched to a gene: 9. CDR3 coding DNA: TGCGCCAGCAGCCCTGCCCCCACAGGGGACTACGAGCAGTACTTC. As protein: CASSPAPTGDYEQYF.

This clone was counted many times. DNA of the CDR3: TGTGCCAGCAGCTTAGTGGGCAGGGGGACAAATCAGCCCCAGCATTTT. Its translation: CASSLVGRGTNQPQHF. The rearrangement joins TRBV7-2 to TRBJ1-5, with 7 nucleotides matching TRBD1. From germline, CDR1 is SGHTA and CDR2 FQGNSA. The CDR3 consists of 16 residues. The J segment lost 4 bases and the V segment lost 1 base, leaving 7 bases of the junction unmatched.

The gene calls are TRBV19 and TRBJ2-3; D tentatively reads TRBD1 or TRBD2 (5 bases each). V dropped 0 bases and J dropped 1 base, with 14 bases sitting between them. The V gene's germline CDR1 is LNHDA and CDR2 SQIVND (reference sequence). The CDR3 loop spans 17 amino acids. The CDR3 loop reads CASSIDRRGDGTDTQYF. Here the CDR3 DNA reads TGTGCCAGTAGTATAGATCGTAGGGGAGACGGCACAGATACGCAGTATTTT.

This clone was counted once. The junction departs from the called germline gene at one end, perhaps through a read error. The rearrangement uses TRBV19 and TRBJ1-5; D might be TRBD1 (5 bases). CDR1 and CDR2 (germline): LNHDA, SQIVND (reference sequence). The CDR3 has 16 residues. The CDR3 spells CASSISAGTVGQPQHF. Here the CDR3 DNA reads TGTGCCAGCAGTATCTCGGCAGGGACGGTCGGGCAGCCCCAGCATTTT.

In regard to this clone: The same CDR3 is also encoded by other DNA sequences in this sample. The rearrangement uses TRBV19 and TRBJ2-3; D could derive from TRBD1 or TRBD2 (5 bases each). CDR3 length: 14 amino acids. CDR1 is LNHDA, CDR2 SQIVND, per germline (reference sequence). Trimming removed 1 base from V and 2 bases from J, with 7 bases in between. The CDR3 loop is CASSIGGNTDTQYF. The CDR3 coding sequence is TGTGCCAGTAGTATAGGGGGGAACACAGATACGCAGTATTTT. Together with reference TRBV19 and TRBJ2-3, the CDR3 gives the full variable domain: DGGITQSPKYLFRKEGQNVTLSCEQNLNHDAMYWYRQDPGQGLRLIYYSQIVNDFQKGDIAEGYSVSREKKESFPLTVTSAQKNPTAFYLCASSIGGNTDTQYFGPGTRLTVL.

A word on this clone: A much more abundant neighbour one base away suggests this may be a read error. The chain has TRBV5-6 and TRBJ2-3; D ambiguous. Trimming shortened V by 4 bases and J by 2 bases, and 5 bases separated the two germline ends. The CDR3 runs 12 residues. The germline CDR1 and CDR2 sequences are SGHDT and YYEEEE. CDR3 region: CASSLYTDTQYF. The CDR3 region has the DNA TGTGCCAGCAGCCTCTACACAGATACGCAGTATTTT.

V is TRBV2 and J is TRBJ1-1; D is ambiguous. CDR1 SNHLY and CDR2 FYNNEI come from the germline V gene. Between the trimmed V and J ends, which lost 7 bases and 1 base, there was a span of 16 bases. CDR3 length: 15 residues. CDR3 coding DNA: TGTGCCAGCAATCGCCTGGGTTCAGGGAACACTGAAGCTTTCTTT. This sequence encodes CASNRLGSGNTEAFF.

The chain has TRBV5-1 and TRBJ2-7; 8 nucleotides agree with TRBD1. The CDR3 sequence is 15 residues long. The germline CDR1 and CDR2 sequences are SGHRS and YFSETQ. Unmatched junction bases numbered 9, after V lost 7 bases and J lost 0 bases. The DNA for the CDR3 is TGCGCCAGCGAACCCGGGACAGGCAACTCCTACGAGCAGTACTTC. Translated, it gives CASEPGTGNSYEQYF.

The J gene is TRBJ2-5, the V gene TRBV5-1; D may match TRBD1 or TRBD2 (6 bases each). The germline V gene has CDR1 SGHRS and CDR2 YFSETQ. Trimming cost V 5 bases and J 4 bases, with 12 bases left between them. The CDR3 covers 13 residues. The DNA of the CDR3 is TGCGCCAGCAGAGGGACGGGGGCAGAGACCCAGTACTTC. Amino acid sequence: CASRGTGAETQYF.

This chain links TRBV6-5 with TRBJ1-3, with D unclear. The CDR3 has 16 residues. From germline, CDR1 is MNHEY and CDR2 SVGAGI. Trimming removed 3 bases at V and 9 bases at J, with 21 bases between. The CDR3 loop reads CASSYFLSGRIGTIYF. CDR3 bases: TGTGCCAGCAGTTATTTTCTGTCAGGCCGTATAGGCACCATATATTTT.

The chain combines TRBV7-2 with TRBJ1-5, with D unresolved. This CDR3 spans 17 amino acids. Looked up from germline, CDR1 is SGHTA and CDR2 is FQGNSA. V shed 3 bases and J shed 2 bases, with 17 bases lying between them. CDR3 region: CASSLVSGPGGNQPQHF. In DNA, the CDR3 is TGTGCCAGCAGCTTGGTTTCCGGACCTGGGGGCAATCAGCCCCAGCATTTT.

The V call is TRBV25-1, the J call TRBJ2-3; either TRBD1 or TRBD2 may supply D (6 bases each). V was shortened by 4 bases and J by 5 bases, with 16 bases between the two germline ends. Germline loops: CDR1 MGHDK, CDR2 SYGVNS. The CDR3 has 15 amino acids. Written as DNA, the CDR3 is TGTGCCAGCAGTGCCATGGGGGGCAAAGGAGATACGCAGTATTTT. It is translated as CASSAMGGKGDTQYF.

The chain has TRBV29-1 and TRBJ2-3, with D perhaps being TRBD1 or TRBD2 (5 bases each). Germline CDR1 reads SQVTM; CDR2 reads ANQGSEA. The CDR3 is made up of 13 amino acids. Trimming took off 7 bases at V and 6 bases at J, with 17 bases between the two ends. This CDR3 reads CSGRDPRWDTQYF. CDR3 bases: TGCAGCGGCCGGGACCCACGGTGGGATACGCAGTATTTT.

This clone was found a few times. CDR3 coding DNA: TGTGCCAGCAGCGGACCGGGACAGGGAGCGGCGGCCCTCCACTTT. This translates into CASSGPGQGAAALHF. The chain uses TRBV2 and TRBJ1-6; 9 bases match TRBD1. The germline V gene has CDR1 SNHLY and CDR2 FYNNEI. The CDR3 is made up of 15 amino acids. The trim removed 6 bases at V and 14 bases at J, leaving 14 bases unmatched.

This chain joins TRBV5-1 and TRBJ2-5; D may correspond to TRBD1 or TRBD2 (5 bases each). V lost 2 bases, J lost 5 bases, and 13 bases lay in between. Per the germline V gene, CDR1 is SGHRS and CDR2 is YFSETQ. The CDR3 totals 14 residues. CDR3 residues: CASSFEGREETQYF. CDR3 in DNA: TGCGCCAGCAGCTTTGAGGGGCGAGAGGAGACCCAGTACTTC.

This chain uses TRBV7-4 with TRBJ1-5; D is unresolved. There are 14 residues in the CDR3. The germline gives CDR1 SGHVT, CDR2 SQSDAQ. With 5 bases removed from V and 2 bases from J, the gap between germline ends came to 10 bases. CDR3 region: CASSPGRRNQPQHF. The CDR3 DNA is TGTGCCAGCAGCCCTGGACGTCGCAATCAGCCCCAGCATTTT.

Comment on this clone: The same CDR3 can be traced to other DNA sequences in this sample. The CDR3 reads CASSPTGDQPQHF. The CDR3 DNA reads as TGTGCCAGCAGCCCAACAGGGGATCAGCCCCAGCATTTT. The rearrangement links TRBV7-9 to TRBJ1-5; 7 bases map to TRBD1. In germline, CDR1 is SEHNR, CDR2 FQNEAQ (reference sequence). This CDR3 region has 13 residues. V shed 5 bases and J 5 bases; nucleotides not matched to a gene: 3.

The CDR3 is CASGDRGRRRGYTF. As DNA, the CDR3 is TGTGCCAGCGGGGACAGGGGGCGAAGACGGGGCTACACCTTC. The chain uses TRBV7-8 and TRBJ1-2; 12 bases line up with TRBD1. V lost 8 bases and J lost 8; bases outside the gene matches: 9. CDR1 is SGHVS, CDR2 FQNEAQ, per germline. CDR3 size: 14 residues.

This clone was recorded only once. The chain has TRBV30 and TRBJ2-3, with TRBD1 matching over 7 bases. This CDR3 has 17 amino acids. With V trimmed by 2 bases and J by 4 bases, 15 bases remained unmatched. Germline assignment: CDR1 GTSNPN and CDR2 SVGIG (reference sequence). The CDR3 loop reads CAWSRYKTGFNPDTQYF. CDR3 nucleotide sequence: TGTGCCTGGAGTCGATACAAGACAGGGTTTAACCCAGATACGCAGTATTTT.

This clone was counted ten times or more. This chain joins TRBV10-1 and TRBJ2-2, with 8 nucleotides matching TRBD1. Germline CDR1 reads WNHNN; CDR2 reads SYGVQD (reference sequence). This CDR3 has 16 residues. The V gene end was trimmed by 2 bases and the J gene end by 0 bases; junction bases not matched to a gene: 2. The CDR3 bases are TGCGCCAGCAGTGAGAGGACAGGGCCGAACACCGGGGAGCTGTTTTTT. This codes for CASSERTGPNTGELFF.

The chain carries TRBV6-5 and TRBJ2-3, with D hard to call. From germline, CDR1 is MNHEY and CDR2 SVGAGI. CDR3 length: 12 residues. V lost 7 bases and J 5 bases, leaving 10 bases between the germline ends. The chain's CDR3 is CASKSRGDTQYF. Written as DNA, the CDR3 is TGTGCCAGCAAGAGCCGCGGAGATACGCAGTATTTT.